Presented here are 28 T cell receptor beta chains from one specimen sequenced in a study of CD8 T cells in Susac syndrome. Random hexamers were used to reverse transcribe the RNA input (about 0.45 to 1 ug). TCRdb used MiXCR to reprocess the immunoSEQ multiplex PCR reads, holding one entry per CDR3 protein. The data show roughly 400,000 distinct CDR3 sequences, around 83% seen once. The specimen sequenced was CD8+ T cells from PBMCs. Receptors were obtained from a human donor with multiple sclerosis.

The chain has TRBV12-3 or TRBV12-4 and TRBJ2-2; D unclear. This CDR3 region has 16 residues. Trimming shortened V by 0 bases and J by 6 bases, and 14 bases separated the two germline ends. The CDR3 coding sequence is TGTGCCAGCAGTTTAGCGAAGTCGCCCTCCCCCGGGGAGCTGTTTTTT. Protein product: CASSLAKSPSPGELFF.

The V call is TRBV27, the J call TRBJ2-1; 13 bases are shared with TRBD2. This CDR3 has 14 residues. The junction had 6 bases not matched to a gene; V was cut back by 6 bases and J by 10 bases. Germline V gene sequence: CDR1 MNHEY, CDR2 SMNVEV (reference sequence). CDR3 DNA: TGTGCCAGCAGGCCCGGACTAGCGGGGGAGGAGCAGTTCTTC. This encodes CASRPGLAGEEQFF.

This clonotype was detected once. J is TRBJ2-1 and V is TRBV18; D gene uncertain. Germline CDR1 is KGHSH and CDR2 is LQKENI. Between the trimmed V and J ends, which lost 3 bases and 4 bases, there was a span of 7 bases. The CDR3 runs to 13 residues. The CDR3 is CASSPEEYNEQFF. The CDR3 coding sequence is TGTGCCAGCTCACCTGAGGAATACAATGAGCAGTTCTTC.

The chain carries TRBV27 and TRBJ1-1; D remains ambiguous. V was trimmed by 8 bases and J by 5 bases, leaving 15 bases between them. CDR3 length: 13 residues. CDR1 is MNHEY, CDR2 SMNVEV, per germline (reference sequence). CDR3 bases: TGTGCCAGCGGGTATGAAAAGGGTACTGAAGCTTTCTTT. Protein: CASGYEKGTEAFF.

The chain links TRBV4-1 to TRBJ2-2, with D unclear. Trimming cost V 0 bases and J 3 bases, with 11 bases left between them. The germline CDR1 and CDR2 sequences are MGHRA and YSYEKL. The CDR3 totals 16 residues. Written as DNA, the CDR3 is TGCGCCAGCAGCCAAGATCGTGCCGATTACACCGGGGAGCTGTTTTTT. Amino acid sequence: CASSQDRADYTGELFF.

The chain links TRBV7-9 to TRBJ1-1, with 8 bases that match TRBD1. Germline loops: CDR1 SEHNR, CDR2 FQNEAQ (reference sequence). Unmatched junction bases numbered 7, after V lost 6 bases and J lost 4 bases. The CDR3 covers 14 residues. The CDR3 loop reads CASRIAGGRTEAFF. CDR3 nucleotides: TGTGCCAGCAGGATTGCAGGGGGCCGCACTGAAGCTTTCTTT.

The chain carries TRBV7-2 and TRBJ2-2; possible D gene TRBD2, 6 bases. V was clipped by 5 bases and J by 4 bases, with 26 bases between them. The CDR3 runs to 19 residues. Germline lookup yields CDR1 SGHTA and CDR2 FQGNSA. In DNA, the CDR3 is TGTGCCAGCAGCGCCCCGCGGGACGGAATACCGGGAGTCACCGGGGAGCTGTTTTTT. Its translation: CASSAPRDGIPGVTGELFF.

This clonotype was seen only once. The CDR3 region is CASNRDPSTDTQYF. In nucleotides, the CDR3 is TGTGCCAGCAACCGGGACCCTTCCACAGATACGCAGTATTTT. The chain recombines TRBV9 with TRBJ2-3; perhaps D is TRBD1 or TRBD2 (5 bases each). Germline V CDR1 and CDR2: SGDLS, YYNGEE. CDR3 length equals 14 residues. Trimming removed 6 bases from V and 2 bases from J, with 13 bases in between.

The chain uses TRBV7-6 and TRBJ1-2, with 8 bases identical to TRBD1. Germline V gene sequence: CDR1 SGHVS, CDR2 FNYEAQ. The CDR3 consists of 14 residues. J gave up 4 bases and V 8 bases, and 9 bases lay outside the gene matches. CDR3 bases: TGTGCCAGCGCCACCCCCGGGACAGGCTATGGCTACACCTTC. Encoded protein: CASATPGTGYGYTF.

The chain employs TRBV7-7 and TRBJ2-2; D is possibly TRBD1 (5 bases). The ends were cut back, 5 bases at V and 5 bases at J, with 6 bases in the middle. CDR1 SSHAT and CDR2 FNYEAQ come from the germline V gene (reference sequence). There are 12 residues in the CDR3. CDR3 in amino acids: CASSDSTGELFF. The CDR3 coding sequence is TGTGCCAGCAGCGACAGTACCGGGGAGCTGTTTTTT.

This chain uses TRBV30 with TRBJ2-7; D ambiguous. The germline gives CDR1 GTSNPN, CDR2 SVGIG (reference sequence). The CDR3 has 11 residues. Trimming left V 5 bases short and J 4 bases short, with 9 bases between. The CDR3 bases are TGTGCCTGGGCTGAGACATACGAGCAGTACTTC. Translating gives CAWAETYEQYF.

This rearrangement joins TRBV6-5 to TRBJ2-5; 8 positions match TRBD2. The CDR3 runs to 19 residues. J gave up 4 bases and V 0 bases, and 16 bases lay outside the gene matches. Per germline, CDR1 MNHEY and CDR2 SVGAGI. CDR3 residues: CASSYSGTSEFAIGETQYF. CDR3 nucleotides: TGTGCCAGCAGTTACTCGGGGACTAGTGAATTCGCAATAGGAGAGACCCAGTACTTC.

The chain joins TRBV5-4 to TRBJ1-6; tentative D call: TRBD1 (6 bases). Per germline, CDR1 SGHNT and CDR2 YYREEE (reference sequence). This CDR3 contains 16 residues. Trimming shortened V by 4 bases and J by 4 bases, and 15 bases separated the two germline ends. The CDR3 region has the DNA TGTGCCAGCAGCCTCCCACAGGGACCGTATAATTCACCCCTCCACTTT. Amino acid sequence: CASSLPQGPYNSPLHF.

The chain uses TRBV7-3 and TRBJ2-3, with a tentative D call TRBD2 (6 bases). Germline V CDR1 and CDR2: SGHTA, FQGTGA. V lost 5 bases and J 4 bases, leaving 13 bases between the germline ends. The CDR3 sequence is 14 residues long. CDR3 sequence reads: CASSLDPGADTQYF. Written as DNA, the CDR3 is TGTGCCAGCAGCCTCGACCCGGGGGCAGATACGCAGTATTTT.

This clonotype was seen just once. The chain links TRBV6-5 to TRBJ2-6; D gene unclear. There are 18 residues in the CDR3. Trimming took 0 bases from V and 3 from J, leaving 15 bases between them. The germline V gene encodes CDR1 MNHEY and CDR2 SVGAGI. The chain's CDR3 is CASSYSDYWVYGANVLTF. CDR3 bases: TGTGCCAGCAGTTACTCTGATTATTGGGTCTATGGGGCCAACGTCCTGACTTTC.

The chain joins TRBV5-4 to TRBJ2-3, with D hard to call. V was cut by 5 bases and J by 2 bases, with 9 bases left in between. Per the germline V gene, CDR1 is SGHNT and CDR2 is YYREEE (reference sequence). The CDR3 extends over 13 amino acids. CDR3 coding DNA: TGTGCCAGCAGGGTGGAGAACACAGATACGCAGTATTTT. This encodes CASRVENTDTQYF.

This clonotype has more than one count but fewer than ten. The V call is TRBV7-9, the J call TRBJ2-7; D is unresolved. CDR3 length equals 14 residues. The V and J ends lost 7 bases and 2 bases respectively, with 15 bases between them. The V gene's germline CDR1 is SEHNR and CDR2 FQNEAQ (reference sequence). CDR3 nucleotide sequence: TGTGCCAGCACCCGAGACATGCAGACCTACGAGCAGTACTTC. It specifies CASTRDMQTYEQYF.

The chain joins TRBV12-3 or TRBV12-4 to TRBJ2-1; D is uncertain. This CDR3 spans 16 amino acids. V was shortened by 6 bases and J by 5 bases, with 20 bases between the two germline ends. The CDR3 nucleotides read TGTGCCAGCAGCCAGCCCTTGATCGCGAGCCACAATGAGCAGTTCTTC. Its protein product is CASSQPLIASHNEQFF.

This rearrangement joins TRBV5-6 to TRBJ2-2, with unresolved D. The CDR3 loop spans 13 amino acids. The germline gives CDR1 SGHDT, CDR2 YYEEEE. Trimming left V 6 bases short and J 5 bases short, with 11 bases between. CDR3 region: CASTFLATGELFF. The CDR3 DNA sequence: TGTGCCAGCACCTTTTTGGCGACCGGGGAGCTGTTTTTT.

The CDR3 sequence is CASSYRVNTEAFF. As DNA, the CDR3 is TGTGCCAGCAGTTACAGGGTGAACACTGAAGCTTTCTTT. The J gene is TRBJ1-1, the V gene TRBV27, with D possibly TRBD1 on 6 matching bases. Per germline, CDR1 MNHEY and CDR2 SMNVEV (reference sequence). The V and J ends lost 4 bases and 0 bases respectively, with 6 bases between them. The CDR3 totals 13 residues.

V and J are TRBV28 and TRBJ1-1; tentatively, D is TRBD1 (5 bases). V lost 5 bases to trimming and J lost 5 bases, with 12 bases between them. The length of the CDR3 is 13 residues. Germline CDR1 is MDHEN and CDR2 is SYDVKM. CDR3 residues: CASSPQGITEAFF. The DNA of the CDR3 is TGTGCCAGCAGTCCCCAGGGTATTACTGAAGCTTTCTTT.

Here the CDR3 DNA reads TGCGCCAGCAGCCAAACCTCCCACAACGGGGTGGATACGCAGTATTTT. This translates into CASSQTSHNGVDTQYF. This chain links TRBV4-1 with TRBJ2-3; tentative D call: TRBD2 (5 bases). The V gene's germline CDR1 is MGHRA and CDR2 YSYEKL. Trimming removed 2 bases from V and 6 bases from J, with 18 bases in between. This CDR3 is built from 16 residues.

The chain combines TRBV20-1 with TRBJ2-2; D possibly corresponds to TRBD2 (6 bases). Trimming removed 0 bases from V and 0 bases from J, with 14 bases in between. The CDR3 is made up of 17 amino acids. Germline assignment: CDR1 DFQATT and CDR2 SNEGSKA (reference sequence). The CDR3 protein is CSARDKTGVTNTGELFF. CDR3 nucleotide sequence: TGCAGTGCTAGAGATAAAACGGGGGTTACGAACACCGGGGAGCTGTTTTTT.

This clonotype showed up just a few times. DNA of the CDR3: TGTGCCAGCAGCCGCGTCCTACTAACTGGGGCCAACGTCCTGACTTTC. Its translation: CASSRVLLTGANVLTF. J is TRBJ2-6 and V is TRBV6-1; D gene unclear. V dropped 6 bases and J dropped 2 bases, with 14 bases sitting between them. This CDR3 is 16 amino acids long. The germline V gene has CDR1 MNHNS and CDR2 SASEGT.

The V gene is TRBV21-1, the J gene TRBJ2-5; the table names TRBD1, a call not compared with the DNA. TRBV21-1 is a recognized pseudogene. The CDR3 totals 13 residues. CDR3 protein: CASSKGGEETQYF. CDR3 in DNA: TGTGCCAGCAGCAAAGGGGGGGAAGAGACCCAGTACTTC.

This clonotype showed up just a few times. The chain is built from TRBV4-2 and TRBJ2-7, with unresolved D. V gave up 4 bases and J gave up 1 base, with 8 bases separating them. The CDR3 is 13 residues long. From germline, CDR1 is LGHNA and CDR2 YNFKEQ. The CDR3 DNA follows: TGTGCCAGCAGCCCGTCCTTGTCCTACGAGCAGTACTTC. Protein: CASSPSLSYEQYF.

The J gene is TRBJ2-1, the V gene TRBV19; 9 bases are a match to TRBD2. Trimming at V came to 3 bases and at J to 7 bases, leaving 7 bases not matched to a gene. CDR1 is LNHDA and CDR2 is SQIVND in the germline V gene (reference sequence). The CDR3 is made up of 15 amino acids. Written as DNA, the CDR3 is TGTGCCAGTAGTATGTCGGGGCTAGCGGGAAATGAGCAGTTCTTC. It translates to CASSMSGLAGNEQFF.

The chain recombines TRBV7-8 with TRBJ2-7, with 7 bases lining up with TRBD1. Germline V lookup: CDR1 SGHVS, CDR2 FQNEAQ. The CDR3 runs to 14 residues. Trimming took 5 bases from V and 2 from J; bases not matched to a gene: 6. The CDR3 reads CASSAVGTAYEQYF. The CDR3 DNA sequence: TGTGCCAGCAGCGCCGTCGGGACAGCCTACGAGCAGTACTTC.